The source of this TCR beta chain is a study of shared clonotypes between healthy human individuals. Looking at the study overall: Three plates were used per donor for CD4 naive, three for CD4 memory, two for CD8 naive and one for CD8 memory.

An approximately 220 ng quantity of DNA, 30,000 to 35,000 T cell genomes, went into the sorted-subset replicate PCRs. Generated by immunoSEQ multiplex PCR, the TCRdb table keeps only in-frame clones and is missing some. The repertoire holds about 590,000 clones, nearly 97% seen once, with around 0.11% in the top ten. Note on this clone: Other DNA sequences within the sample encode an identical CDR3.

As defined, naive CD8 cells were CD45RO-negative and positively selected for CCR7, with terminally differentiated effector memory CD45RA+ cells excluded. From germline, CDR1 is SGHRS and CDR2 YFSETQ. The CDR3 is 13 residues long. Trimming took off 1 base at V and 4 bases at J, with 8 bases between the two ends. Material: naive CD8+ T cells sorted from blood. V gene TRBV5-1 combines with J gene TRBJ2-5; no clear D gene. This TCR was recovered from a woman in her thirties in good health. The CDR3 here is CASSLWVGETQYF. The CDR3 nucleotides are TGCGCCAGCAGCTTGTGGGTTGGAGAGACCCAGTACTTC.